These 15 T cell receptor beta chains share one sample of origin, sequenced in a study of vaccination and CD4 T cells after COVID-19. Their target antigens are unknown. Oncomine TCR Beta short-read sequencing was applied to DNA from cultured CD4+ T cells. TCRdb re-called the PCR reads with MiXCR, one entry per CDR3 protein. This table holds 7,500 to 9,000 distinct CDR3 sequences, approximately 50% found once. The treatment: 10-day PBMC culture with coronavirus spike peptide pools or control peptides (ViraFEST assay). The specimen sequenced was CD4+ T cells from blood, cultured in vitro. These receptors were taken from a human donor who had recovered from COVID-19.

This clonotype was detected once. The chain couples TRBV20-1 to TRBJ1-2; unclear D gene. Trimming stripped 0 bases from V and 4 bases from J, with 9 bases between. CDR1 is DFQATT and CDR2 is SNEGSKA in the germline V gene (reference sequence). The CDR3 extends over 13 amino acids. CDR3 DNA sequence: TGCAGTGCTAGAGATCTGGAGATCTATGGCTACACCTTC. Translating gives CSARDLEIYGYTF.

The genes are TRBV7-8 and TRBJ1-6, with D uncertain. The length of the CDR3 is 16 residues. Germline-derived CDR1 and CDR2 are SGHVS and FQNEAQ. V lost 1 base, J lost 1 base, and 8 bases lay in between. The CDR3 DNA is TGTGCCAGCAGCTTAGAGGTGGGGTCCTATAATTCACCCCTCCACTTT. It translates to CASSLEVGSYNSPLHF. Full variable domain (rest looked up from reference TRBV7-8 and TRBJ1-6): GAGVSQSPRYKVAKRGQDVALRCDPISGHVSLFWYQQALGQGPEFLTYFQNEAQLDKSGLPSDRFFAERPEGSVSTLKIQRTQQEDSAVYLCASSLEVGSYNSPLHFGNGTRLTVT.

The J gene is TRBJ2-1, the V gene TRBV11-3; D possibly corresponds to TRBD2 (5 bases). V was shortened by 4 bases and J by 4 bases, with 8 bases between the two germline ends. Germline V lookup: CDR1 SGHNT, CDR2 YENEEA. This CDR3 is built from 13 residues. The CDR3, as DNA: TGTGCCAGCAGCTGGACTCGTTACAATGAGCAGTTCTTC. It is translated as CASSWTRYNEQFF. The variable domain in full, with the rest retrieved from reference TRBV11-3 and TRBJ2-1, is EAGVVQSPRYKIIEKKQPVAFWCNPISGHNTLYWYLQNLGQGPELLIRYENEEAVDDSQLPKDRFSAERLKGVDSTLKIQPAELGDSAVYLCASSWTRYNEQFFGPGTRLTVL.

This chain connects TRBV4-1 to TRBJ1-6; D unresolved. The CDR3 runs to 22 residues. With 1 base removed from V and 0 bases from J, the gap between germline ends came to 25 bases. CDR1 and CDR2 from the germline V gene are MGHRA and YSYEKL. Here the CDR3 reads CASSQVPRFLAPELSYNSPLHF. The CDR3 bases are TGCGCCAGCAGCCAAGTTCCACGGTTTTTGGCTCCCGAGCTCTCCTATAATTCACCCCTCCACTTT.

This sequence joins TRBV19 and TRBJ1-2, with 10 bases fitting TRBD1. V dropped 4 bases and J dropped 7; count of bases not matched to a gene: 12. In germline, CDR1 is LNHDA, CDR2 SQIVND (reference sequence). The CDR3 is 16 residues long. The DNA of the CDR3 is TGTGCCAGTAGTAGAACCTCGACAGGGGGCTTTGGTGGCTACACCTTC. This encodes CASSRTSTGGFGGYTF.

The rearrangement uses TRBV7-8 and TRBJ2-1; 10 nucleotides agree with TRBD2. Germline V gene data show CDR1 as SGHVS and CDR2 as FQNEAQ. J lost 10 bases, V lost 4 bases, and 13 bases had no gene match. CDR3 length equals 16 residues. CDR3 amino acids: CASSSWAGTSAGEQFF. The DNA for the CDR3 is TGTGCCAGCAGCTCGTGGGCTGGGACTAGCGCCGGAGAGCAGTTCTTC.

This sequence joins TRBV15 and TRBJ1-3, with unresolved D. The CDR3 runs to 13 residues. V lost 0 bases to trimming and J lost 7 bases, with 7 bases between them. Germline V gives CDR1 LNHNV, CDR2 YYDKDF (reference sequence). DNA of the CDR3: TGTGCCACCAGCAGAGATCAAATTAACACCATATATTTT. The encoded protein is CATSRDQINTIYF.

The chain recombines TRBV7-9 with TRBJ2-5, with D possibly being TRBD1 or TRBD2 (6 bases each). V lost 1 base and J lost 0, with 15 bases in between. The CDR3 is 17 residues long. Germline V gene lookup returns CDR1 SEHNR and CDR2 FQNEAQ (reference sequence). The CDR3 coding sequence is TGTGCCAGCAGCTTAGGAGGTACGGGGGCCGACCAAGAGACCCAGTACTTC. It specifies CASSLGGTGADQETQYF.

This rearrangement joins TRBV19 to TRBJ2-2; D gene unclear. V was shortened by 1 base and J by 1 base, with 13 bases between the two germline ends. There are 17 residues in the CDR3. CDR1 is LNHDA, CDR2 SQIVND, per germline (reference sequence). CDR3 bases: TGTGCCAGTAGTATAGGTTCGGGCTCGCTGAACACCGGGGAGCTGTTTTTT. Translation gives CASSIGSGSLNTGELFF.

The chain uses TRBV19 and TRBJ2-6; a possible D gene is TRBD2 (6 bases). V lost 3 bases, J lost 4 bases, and 13 bases lay in between. The germline V gene has CDR1 LNHDA and CDR2 SQIVND (reference sequence). The CDR3 runs 16 residues. The CDR3 here is CASSMAWGDGANVLTF. DNA for the CDR3: TGTGCCAGTAGTATGGCTTGGGGGGACGGGGCCAACGTCCTGACTTTC.

The chain links TRBV20-1 to TRBJ2-1; 11 nucleotides agree with TRBD2. Germline CDR1 reads DFQATT; CDR2 reads SNEGSKA (reference sequence). The CDR3 spans 14 residues. The V segment lost 5 bases and the J segment 5 bases; nucleotides outside the gene matches: 5. The CDR3 DNA reads as TGCAGTGCTGTAGCGGGGGGGCCCCACAATGAGCAGTTCTTC. Amino acid sequence: CSAVAGGPHNEQFF.

This clonotype showed up just a few times. The J gene is TRBJ1-1, the V gene TRBV27; unclear D gene. CDR1 is MNHEY and CDR2 is SMNVEV in the germline V gene (reference sequence). The CDR3 contains 13 residues. Trimming pared 6 bases from V and 4 bases from J, leaving 12 bases between. CDR3 DNA sequence: TGTGCCAGCAGCCTCTTTTCCGGCACTGAAGCTTTCTTT. Protein sequence: CASSLFSGTEAFF.

The chain uses TRBV21-1 and TRBJ1-2; TRBD1, the table's D call, was not compared with the DNA. TRBV21-1 is reported as a pseudogene. The CDR3 is 14 amino acids. DNA for the CDR3: TGTGCCAGCAGCGCGGAAGGGGGCTCCTATGGCTACACCTTC. This codes for CASSAEGGSYGYTF.

The J gene is TRBJ1-2, the V gene TRBV10-3, with no clear D. V dropped 7 bases and J dropped 0 bases, with 9 bases sitting between them. CDR1 and CDR2 (germline): ENHRY, SYGVKD. The CDR3 runs to 13 residues. The CDR3 DNA sequence: TGTGCCATCATGAGGGCGGCTAACTATGGCTACACCTTC. It codes for CAIMRAANYGYTF.

The chain combines TRBV7-6 with TRBJ2-1, with D perhaps matching TRBD2 (5 bases). V dropped 0 bases and J dropped 11 bases, with 11 bases sitting between them. CDR3 size: 13 residues. The V gene's germline CDR1 is SGHVS and CDR2 FNYEAQ. The CDR3: CASSLAPREKQFF. As DNA, the CDR3 is TGTGCCAGCAGCTTAGCGCCTCGGGAAAAGCAGTTCTTC.